This T cell receptor (beta chain) was identified in a study of neurological immune-mediated disorders. Regarding the study as a whole: No CDR3 amino acid sequences recurred among expanded clones across subjects, suggesting private repertoires in all groups.

The yield of each sequencing run was over 170 million TCR-beta sequences from 15-18 subjects. Each CDR3 protein is one row after TCRdb ran MiXCR on the 5' RACE reads. The sample lists 75,000 to 90,000 distinct CDR3 sequences, 10% occurring once. This clonotype showed up many times. Antigen specificity is unknown. The CDR3 totals 16 residues. Trimming removed 4 bases from V and 1 base from J, with 17 bases in between. Per germline, CDR1 SGHRS and CDR2 YFSETQ. The unsorted libraries were made from 2 million PBMCs kept at -80 C. The chain couples TRBV5-1 to TRBJ1-1; unclear D gene. The TCR originated in a man between 40 and 49 years old in good health. The sample taken for sequencing was PBMCs. As DNA, the CDR3 is TGCGCCAGCAGCCTAGTGGGAGCGGGTAGGAACACTGAAGCTTTCTTT. It codes for CASSLVGAGRNTEAFF.